The clone carrying this TCR beta chain was seen ten or more times. Its antigen remains unidentified. The sample is drawn from a study of blood T cells in healthy people across ages. The CDR3 contains 16 residues. V was pared by 0 bases and J by 4 bases, with 6 bases of the junction left unmatched. Germline assignment: CDR1 SGHAT and CDR2 FQNNGV. Using a J-beta primer mix together with a sample-barcoded 5' primer, a second PCR was run for about 7 to 12 cycles. TCRdb passed the 5' RACE reads through MiXCR, listing each CDR3 protein once. The data contain 730,000 or so distinct CDR3 sequences, roughly 41% of them singletons. Each sample yielded at least 6 micrograms of PBMC total RNA. Whole-study results and caveats: TCR beta diversity per million T cells fell roughly linearly with age.

This clonotype was obtained from an elderly man in good health. The sequenced material came from blood. The rearrangement uses TRBV11-2 and TRBJ1-2; 9 nucleotides match TRBD1. For the CDR3, the DNA is TGTGCCAGCAGCTTAGATCCAGGGACAGGGACCTATGGCTACACCTTC. As protein: CASSLDPGTGTYGYTF.